The T cell receptor (beta chain) under discussion was sequenced for a study of cytomegalovirus exposure and HLA in healthy donors. General observations from the study: The authors enumerated over 150 TCR beta chains as linked to cytomegalovirus. A few CMV-associated chains were confirmed in vitro to be specific for CMV antigens.

As concerns this clone: What it binds is not known.

Assay used: immunoSEQ multiplex PCR; TCRdb lists only in-frame clones, some missing. The repertoire includes nearly 110,000 clones, about 88% of them detected once, and 1.8% sits in the top ten. There are 18 residues in the CDR3. With 0 bases clipped from V and 3 bases from J, the junction kept 11 bases outside the gene matches. Per germline, CDR1 SGDLS and CDR2 YYNGEE. The chain joins TRBV9 to TRBJ2-3; 9 positions agree with TRBD2. The specimen was PBMCs. This clonotype originated in a woman under 30 in good health and CMV-seropositive. The CDR3 DNA is TGTGCCAGCAGCGTAGGGGCGGGGGGGGCACGCGGGACAGATACGCAGTATTTT. Amino acid sequence: CASSVGAGGARGTDTQYF. The complete variable domain, with remaining parts taken from reference TRBV9 and TRBJ2-3, reads DSGVTQTPKHLITATGQRVTLRCSPRSGDLSVYWYQQSLDQGLQFLIQYYNGEERAKGNILERFSAQQFPDLHSELNLSSLELGDSALYFCASSVGAGGARGTDTQYFGPGTRLTVL.